This TCR beta chain appears in the sequencing data of a study of Ad26.COV2.S vaccination and SARS-CoV-2 variants. This table comes from immunoSEQ multiplex PCR, and its TCRdb copy is limited to in-frame clones, with some not included. Of about 350,000 clones in the sample, 75% to 90% were seen once. Described treatment: 15 to 20 received Ad26.COV2.S at low or high dose, single or two shots; about 5 received placebo; per-sample allocation not given. Following the first vaccine or placebo injection, samples were taken on day 63. The length of the CDR3 is 19 residues. The trim removed 5 bases at V and 0 bases at J, leaving 11 bases unmatched. Germline CDR1 LGHDT, CDR2 YNNKEL (reference sequence).

This specimen consisted of peripheral blood, obtained in a trial of Ad26.COV2.S vaccine versus placebo. This rearrangement joins TRBV3-1 (or the pseudogene TRBV3-2) to TRBJ2-1, with 12 bases lining up with TRBD2. This receptor was obtained from a person aged 18 to 59 who received the Ad26.COV2.S COVID-19 vaccine or a placebo. The CDR3 DNA sequence: TGTGCCAGCAGCGCCCGACTAGCGGGAGTTCCCGTCTCCTACAATGAGCAGTTCTTC. Its protein is CASSARLAGVPVSYNEQFF.